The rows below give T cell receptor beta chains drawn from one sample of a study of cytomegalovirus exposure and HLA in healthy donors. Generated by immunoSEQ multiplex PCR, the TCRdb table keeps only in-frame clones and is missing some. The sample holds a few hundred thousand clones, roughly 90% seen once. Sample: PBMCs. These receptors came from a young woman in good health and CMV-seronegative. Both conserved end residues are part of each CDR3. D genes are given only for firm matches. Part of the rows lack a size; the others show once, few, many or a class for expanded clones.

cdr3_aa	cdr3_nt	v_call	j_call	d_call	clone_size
CASSRIGDRDSYEQYF	TGCGCCAGCAGCCGCATTGGGGACAGGGACTCCTACGAGCAGTACTTC	TRBV4-1	TRBJ2-7	TRBD1	NA
CAWSVHGGGAYEQYF	TGTGCCTGGAGTGTACACGGCGGGGGGGCCTACGAGCAGTACTTC	TRBV30	TRBJ2-7	TRBD2	NA
CASTDTRGSNTGELFF	TGTGCCAGCACCGATACAAGGGGCTCGAACACCGGGGAGCTGTTTTTT	TRBV2	TRBJ2-2	NA	NA
CASSRYRGSMQPQHF	TGTGCCAGCAGTAGGTACAGGGGCTCCATGCAGCCCCAGCATTTT	TRBV6-6	TRBJ1-5	TRBD1	NA
CASSLRAGGNTGELFF	TGTGCCAGCAGCTTAAGGGCTGGAGGAAACACCGGGGAGCTGTTTTTT	TRBV7-7	TRBJ2-2	NA	NA
CASSMADRHYEQYF	TGTGCCAGTAGTATGGCGGACAGGCACTACGAGCAGTACTTC	TRBV19	TRBJ2-7	TRBD1	NA
CASSSLGGGGAFNEQFF	TGTGCCAGCAGCTCTTTGGGCGGGGGGGGCGCCTTCAATGAGCAGTTCTTC	TRBV7-2	TRBJ2-1	TRBD2	NA
CASRAGDSTDTQYF	TGTGCTAGTAGAGCGGGGGATAGCACAGATACGCAGTATTTT	TRBV2	TRBJ2-3	TRBD2	NA
CSADRGEKLFF	TGCAGTGCTGATAGGGGCGAAAAACTGTTTTTT	TRBV20-1	TRBJ1-4	NA	NA
CASSEQGVGTGELFF	TGTGCCAGCAGTGAGCAGGGGGTAGGCACCGGGGAGCTGTTTTTT	TRBV2	TRBJ2-2	TRBD1	NA
CASSVWGQGIYGYTF	TGTGCCAGCAGTGTATGGGGACAGGGAATCTATGGCTACACCTTC	TRBV6-1	TRBJ1-2	TRBD1	NA
CASAASGTYEQYF	TGTGCCAGCGCCGCAAGCGGGACCTACGAGCAGTACTTC	TRBV5-4	TRBJ2-7	TRBD2	NA
CASSLVLSYEQYF	TGCGCCAGCAGCTTGGTATTGTCCTACGAGCAGTACTTC	TRBV5-1	TRBJ2-7	NA	NA
CSVWTGAQETQYF	TGCAGCGTTTGGACAGGGGCACAAGAGACCCAGTACTTC	TRBV29-1	TRBJ2-5	TRBD1	NA
CASSLVGGSYEQYF	TGTGCCAGCAGCTTAGTCGGCGGATCCTACGAGCAGTACTTC	TRBV11-2	TRBJ2-7	NA	NA
CASSLGQGSGELFF	TGCGCCAGCAGCTTGGGACAGGGGAGCGGGGAGCTGTTTTTT	TRBV5-1	TRBJ2-2	TRBD1	NA
CASSLGGLIAGNTIYF	TGTGCCAGCAGCTTGGGTGGTCTTATTGCGGGAAACACCATATATTTT	TRBV5-6	TRBJ1-3	NA	NA
CAITEGSSGGAGELFF	TGTGCCATCACGGAGGGTTCTAGCGGCGGGGCCGGGGAGCTGTTTTTT	TRBV10-3	TRBJ2-2	TRBD2	NA
CASSGGQRSYEQYF	TGCGCCAGCAGCGGGGGACAGCGCTCCTACGAGCAGTACTTC	TRBV5-1	TRBJ2-7	TRBD1	NA
CASSHWGNYEQYF	TGTGCCAGCAGCCACTGGGGCAACTACGAGCAGTACTTC	TRBV5-6	TRBJ2-7	NA	NA
CASRTVGGRAFF	TGTGCCAGTAGGACAGTGGGGGGGAGGGCTTTCTTT	TRBV19	TRBJ1-1	NA	once
CASSEWLTGVWQPQHF	TGTGCCAGCAGTGAATGGTTGACAGGGGTGTGGCAGCCCCAGCATTTT	TRBV6-1	TRBJ1-5	TRBD1	NA
CASSSVGAGEKLFF	TGTGCCAGCAGCTCCGTGGGGGCCGGGGAAAAACTGTTTTTT	TRBV11-2	TRBJ1-4	NA	NA
CASGLGGTGKNQPQHF	TGTGCTAGTGGTTTGGGGGGGACAGGGAAGAATCAGCCCCAGCATTTT	TRBV12-5	TRBJ1-5	TRBD1	NA
CATLDLAGVGTQYF	TGTGCCACCTTGGACCTAGCGGGCGTGGGGACCCAGTACTTC	TRBV25-1	TRBJ2-5	TRBD2	NA